Below are 10 T cell receptor beta chains sequenced from a single sample in a study of regulatory T cells in long-lasting Graves disease. As to time point: newly diagnosed GD, antithyroid drugs for less than 3 months. Generation of the TCR library employed RNA extracted from PBMCs. Construction of the TCR beta libraries employed iRepertoire HTBI primers in conjunction with Arm-PCR of CDR3 regions. TCRdb re-called the multiplex PCR reads through MiXCR, storing one row per CDR3 protein. The sample has about 400,000 distinct CDR3 sequences; roughly a sixth are singletons. Here the sequenced sample was peripheral blood mononuclear cells (PBMCs), taken at new diagnosis, from a patient treated with antithyroid drugs. These receptors were collected from a female donor with Graves disease.

The sample holds a few counts of this clonotype. The germline gene is not matched at one end of the junction; a read error may be the cause. The chain joins TRBV28 to TRBJ2-4, with TRBD2 identical over 16 bases. Germline V gives CDR1 MDHEN, CDR2 SYDVKM. The CDR3 loop spans 15 amino acids. The CDR3: CASSYGTSGRGGGFF. CDR3 DNA: TGTGCCAGCAGTTACGGGACTAGCGGGAGGGGCGGGGGGTTCTTC. Looking up the rest from reference TRBV28 and TRBJ2-4 gives the full variable domain: DVKVTQSSRYLVKRTGEKVFLECVQDMDHENMFWYRQDPGLGLRLIYFSYDVKMKEKGDIPEGYSVSREKKERFSLILESASTNQTSMYLCASSYGTSGRGGGFFGAGTRLSVL.

This clonotype was recorded a few times. V is TRBV28 and J is TRBJ2-7, with D perhaps TRBD1 or TRBD2 (5 bases each). CDR3 length: 13 residues. The germline CDR1 and CDR2 sequences are MDHEN and SYDVKM. V gave up 8 bases and J gave up 1 base, with 12 bases separating them. CDR3 in amino acids: CASRGTASYEQYF. The CDR3, as DNA: TGTGCCAGCCGAGGGACCGCTTCCTACGAGCAGTACTTC.

With regard to this clonotype: At one of its ends the junction is not consistent with the germline gene, which may arise from a read error. This chain links TRBV20-1 with TRBJ1-6, with TRBD1 as a possible D gene (6 bases). Germline V gene lookup returns CDR1 DFQATT and CDR2 SNEGSKA (reference sequence). The CDR3 has 19 amino acids. The CDR3 DNA is TGCAGTGCTAGCACCTCAGGGACATCCTTCCCGCCCAATAATTCACCCCCCCACTTT. Protein: CSASTSGTSFPPNNSPPHF.

In DNA form, the CDR3 reads TGCGCCAGCAGCCAGCCAATCCGGGACAGGGCCCAAGAGACCCAGTACTTC. The encoded protein is CASSQPIRDRAQETQYF. This chain uses TRBV4-3 with TRBJ2-5; 9 bases align to TRBD1. CDR3 length: 17 amino acids. J lost 1 base, V lost 3 bases, and 9 bases had no gene match. Looked up from germline, CDR1 is LGHNA and CDR2 is YSLEER.

This clonotype was seen only once. The V and J genes are TRBV30 and TRBJ1-1, with unresolved D. The CDR3 runs 11 residues. The germline V gene encodes CDR1 GTSNPN and CDR2 SVGIG (reference sequence). V lost 4 bases and J 4 bases, leaving 7 bases between the germline ends. In DNA, the CDR3 is TGTGCCTGGAAATTAGGCACTGAAGCTTTCTTT. Translating it yields CAWKLGTEAFF. Filled out from reference TRBV30 and TRBJ1-1, the complete variable domain reads SQTIHQWPATLVQPVGSPLSLECTVEGTSNPNLYWYRQAAGRGLQLLFYSVGIGQISSEVPQNLSASRPQDRQFILSSKKLLLSDSGFYLCAWKLGTEAFFGQGTRLTVV.

This chain links TRBV6-2 or TRBV6-3 with TRBJ2-5; no reliable D call. Per the germline V gene, CDR1 is MNHEY and CDR2 is SVGEGT. V was clipped by 7 bases and J by 4 bases, with 10 bases between them. CDR3 length equals 12 residues. The CDR3 loop reads CASNQWGETQYF. The CDR3 nucleotides are TGTGCCAGCAACCAGTGGGGAGAGACCCAGTACTTC.

The genes are TRBV9 and TRBJ2-3, with TRBD2 matching 16 bases. Germline V gene sequence: CDR1 SGDLS, CDR2 YYNGEE. The CDR3 is made up of 17 amino acids. The J segment lost 4 bases and the V segment lost 5 bases, leaving 7 bases of the junction unmatched. CDR3 sequence: CASRGTSGGAEPDTQYF. DNA of the CDR3: TGTGCCAGCAGGGGGACTAGCGGGGGGGCCGAACCAGATACGCAGTATTTT.

This clonotype showed up many times. The CDR3 coding sequence is TGTGCCAGCAGGGGGGGGACCCCTGAAGCTTTCTTT. Amino acid sequence: CASRGGTPEAFF. This rearrangement joins TRBV2 to TRBJ1-1; possible D gene TRBD1, 5 bases. Looked up from germline, CDR1 is SNHLY and CDR2 is FYNNEI. The CDR3 has 12 residues. V lost 6 bases and J lost 6, with 11 bases in between.

This clonotype was found many times. The genes are TRBV4-1 and TRBJ2-6; D possibly corresponds to TRBD2 (6 bases). CDR1 is MGHRA, CDR2 YSYEKL, per germline. V shed 2 bases and J shed 9 bases, with 14 bases lying between them. CDR3 length: 15 residues. CDR3 nucleotide sequence: TGCGCCAGCAGCCAAATCCAGCGGGTGGACAACGTCCTGACTTTC. It specifies CASSQIQRVDNVLTF.

V gene TRBV4-1 combines with J gene TRBJ1-6; 8 bases agree with TRBD1. The germline gives CDR1 MGHRA, CDR2 YSYEKL. This CDR3 is 14 amino acids long. With 6 bases clipped from V and 10 bases from J, the junction kept 8 bases outside the gene matches. The CDR3 DNA follows: TGCGCCAGCAGGCGGACAGGGTGGAGCTCACCCCTCCACTTT. Residues: CASRRTGWSSPLHF.